These T cell receptor beta chains were read from a single sample in a study of blood T cell repertoires in COVID-19. This table comes from immunoSEQ multiplex PCR, and its TCRdb copy is limited to in-frame clones, with some not included. The sample carries 29,000 or so clones, 70% to 90% recorded once. The specimen sequenced was peripheral blood. The origin of the receptors is a human donor in a cohort sampled during active COVID-19. Each CDR3 is given with its conserved first and last residue. The D gene is left open where the match is weak. Only some rows state a clone size, as once, few, many or a class for expanded clones.

d_call	j_call	clone_size	v_call	cdr3_aa	cdr3_nt
TRBD1	TRBJ2-7	-	TRBV3-1/TRBV3-2	CASSQDYRQGNEQYF	TGTGCCAGCAGCCAAGATTATCGACAGGGCAACGAGCAGTACTTC
-	TRBJ2-4	-	TRBV15	CATRDQGTLAKNIQYF	TGTGCCACCAGGGATCAGGGGACCTTAGCCAAAAACATTCAGTACTTC
-	TRBJ1-4	-	TRBV5-4	CASSSNRATNEKLFF	TGTGCCAGCAGCAGCAACAGGGCAACTAATGAAAAACTGTTTTTT
-	TRBJ2-3	-	TRBV5-1	CASSAQLTDTQYF	TGCGCCAGCAGCGCCCAACTCACAGATACGCAGTATTTT
-	TRBJ2-3	few	TRBV19	CASSINRISDTQYF	TGTGCCAGTAGTATTAATCGTATCTCAGATACGCAGTATTTT
TRBD1	TRBJ2-7	-	TRBV6-2/TRBV6-3	CASSLTGGGTYEQYF	TGTGCCAGCAGTTTAACAGGGGGCGGGACCTACGAGCAGTACTTC
-	TRBJ2-1	-	TRBV18	CASSPQQRLITDEQFF	TGTGCCAGCTCACCGCAACAGAGATTAATTACCGATGAGCAGTTCTTC
TRBD1	TRBJ1-4	-	TRBV5-1	CASSLDPTGAATNEKLFF	TGCGCCAGCAGCTTGGACCCTACAGGGGCAGCAACTAATGAAAAACTGTTTTTT
TRBD2	TRBJ2-3	once	TRBV30	CAWSVPLAGGPDTQYF	TGTGCCTGGAGTGTACCCTTAGCGGGGGGCCCAGATACGCAGTATTTT
TRBD1	TRBJ1-1	-	TRBV11-2	CASSLVPGTGEGNTEAFF	TGTGCCAGCAGCTTAGTGCCCGGGACAGGGGAAGGGAACACTGAAGCTTTCTTT
TRBD1	TRBJ1-1	-	TRBV27	CASSLLGTGTEAFF	TGTGCCAGCAGTTTACTAGGGACAGGAACTGAAGCTTTCTTT
TRBD1	TRBJ2-1	-	TRBV6-2/TRBV6-3	CASSYFTRQGKFF	TGTGCCAGCAGTTACTTTACTCGACAGGGGAAGTTCTTC
-	TRBJ2-3	-	TRBV6-2/TRBV6-3	CASSYPADTQYF	TGTGCCAGCAGTTATCCCGCGGATACGCAGTATTTT
-	TRBJ2-5	-	TRBV7-9	CASSLKASVRETQYF	TGTGCCAGCAGCTTAAAGGCTAGCGTCAGAGAGACCCAGTACTTC
-	TRBJ1-4	-	TRBV2	CASSPGRQGKKLFF	TGTGCCAGCAGTCCGGGTCGCCAGGGTAAAAAACTGTTTTTT
-	TRBJ1-1	-	TRBV4-3	CASSPSLVTEAFF	TGCGCCAGCAGCCCTTCACTCGTCACTGAAGCTTTCTTT
-	TRBJ2-7	-	TRBV2	CASSPVRSEQYF	TGTGCCAGCAGCCCAGTTAGGAGCGAGCAGTACTTC
TRBD1	TRBJ1-1	-	TRBV7-6	CASSLGTANTEAFF	TGTGCCAGCAGCCTAGGGACAGCGAACACTGAAGCTTTCTTT
TRBD1	TRBJ1-4	-	TRBV3-1/TRBV3-2	CASSQVGRGLGEKLFF	TGTGCCAGCAGCCAAGTTGGCAGGGGGCTTGGTGAAAAACTGTTTTTT
TRBD2	TRBJ2-5	-	TRBV28	CASSLTLAGSSKQETQYF	TGTGCCAGCAGTTTAACGCTAGCGGGGTCATCAAAACAAGAGACCCAGTACTTC
TRBD1	TRBJ2-6	-	TRBV30	CAWDRGLGANVLTF	TGTGCCTGGGACAGGGGGCTTGGGGCCAACGTCCTGACTTTC
TRBD1	TRBJ2-7	-	TRBV3-1/TRBV3-2	CASSQEIQGPYEQYF	TGTGCCAGCAGCCAAGAGATACAGGGGCCATACGAGCAGTACTTC
TRBD1	TRBJ1-5	once	TRBV6-4	CASSDRGQGFSNQPQHF	TGTGCCAGCAGTGACCGAGGACAGGGATTTAGCAATCAGCCCCAGCATTTT
-	TRBJ1-3	-	TRBV3-1/TRBV3-2	CASSHSVSGNTIYF	TGTGCCAGCAGCCATTCAGTCTCTGGAAACACCATATATTTT
TRBD2	TRBJ2-7	-	TRBV14	CASSQGGLAASYEQYF	TGTGCCAGCAGCCAAGGCGGCCTAGCGGCTTCCTACGAGCAGTACTTC
-	TRBJ1-2	-	TRBV3-1/TRBV3-2	CASSQDSGDRYGYTF	TGTGCCAGCAGCCAAGATTCGGGGGATCGATATGGCTACACCTTC
TRBD2	TRBJ2-2	once	TRBV2	CASSWMAGGITGELFF	TGTGCCAGCAGTTGGATGGCGGGGGGGATTACCGGGGAGCTGTTTTTT
-	TRBJ2-3	-	TRBV7-8	CASSLGYAGITDTQYF	TGTGCCAGCAGCCTAGGCTATGCAGGGATAACAGATACGCAGTATTTT
TRBD2	TRBJ2-2	-	TRBV6-5	CASSLGGVTGELFF	TGTGCCAGCAGTTTGGGGGGGGTCACCGGGGAGCTGTTTTTT
-	TRBJ2-7	-	TRBV4-2	CASSQEQGRTYEQYF	TGTGCCAGCAGCCAAGAACAGGGAAGAACCTACGAGCAGTACTTC
-	TRBJ1-1	once	TRBV12-3/TRBV12-4	CASSLGQNTEAFF	TGTGCCAGCAGTTTGGGCCAGAACACTGAAGCTTTCTTT
TRBD1	TRBJ2-5	-	TRBV12-3/TRBV12-4	CASSFSGGETQYF	TGTGCCAGCAGTTTTTCAGGGGGCGAGACCCAGTACTTC
-	TRBJ2-7	-	TRBV6-6	CASSYVGGHYEQYF	TGTGCCAGCAGTTACGTGGGGGGGCATTACGAGCAGTACTTC
TRBD1	TRBJ1-3	-	TRBV6-5	CASSPDRGGNTIYF	TGTGCCAGCAGTCCAGACAGGGGTGGAAACACCATATATTTT
-	TRBJ2-1	-	TRBV28	CASSLGQGSEQFF	TGTGCCAGCAGTTTAGGTCAGGGGAGTGAGCAGTTCTTC
-	TRBJ2-7	-	TRBV6-2/TRBV6-3	CASSYEGRDGSSYEQYF	TGTGCCAGCAGTTACGAGGGGCGGGACGGGAGCTCCTACGAGCAGTACTTC
TRBD1	TRBJ1-5	once	TRBV2	CASSPTGGQPQHF	TGTGCCAGCAGTCCCACAGGGGGCCAGCCCCAGCATTTT
TRBD2	TRBJ2-1	-	TRBV28	CASSLSSGGAHSYNEQFF	TGTGCCAGCAGTTTATCTAGCGGGGGTGCTCACTCCTACAATGAGCAGTTCTTC
-	TRBJ2-3	-	TRBV9	CASSVVGPGYTQYF	TGTGCCAGCAGCGTAGTGGGCCCGGGGTACACGCAGTATTTT
TRBD1	TRBJ1-1	-	TRBV29-1	CSGRTGGNTEAFF	TGCAGCGGCCGGACAGGGGGTAACACTGAAGCTTTCTTT
-	TRBJ1-5	-	TRBV6-1	CASSGPRGEVNQPQHF	TGTGCCAGCAGTGGCCCCAGGGGTGAGGTCAATCAGCCCCAGCATTTT
TRBD2	TRBJ2-1	-	TRBV6-2/TRBV6-3	CASSAPGLDINEQFF	TGTGCCAGCAGTGCCCCGGGACTAGATATCAATGAGCAGTTCTTC
TRBD2	TRBJ2-1	-	TRBV7-2	CASSKGLAGGTNEQFF	TGTGCCAGCAGCAAGGGACTAGCGGGGGGTACCAATGAGCAGTTCTTC
TRBD1	TRBJ2-2	-	TRBV29-1	CSARQGATWELFF	TGCAGCGCGCGACAGGGGGCAACCTGGGAGCTGTTTTTT
-	TRBJ2-5	-	TRBV7-8	CASSLVYSETQYF	TGTGCCAGCAGCTTAGTCTATTCTGAGACCCAGTACTTC
TRBD1	TRBJ1-5	few	TRBV6-5	CASGTANNQPQHF	TGTGCCAGTGGGACAGCAAACAATCAGCCCCAGCATTTT
TRBD1	TRBJ2-7	once	TRBV7-2	CASSTRPGTDYEQYF	TGTGCCAGCAGCACGCGACCCGGGACAGACTACGAGCAGTACTTC
-	TRBJ2-7	few	TRBV2	CASRLTRGSYEQYF	TGTGCCAGCAGGCTGACAAGAGGGTCCTACGAGCAGTACTTC
-	TRBJ1-2	-	TRBV3-1/TRBV3-2	CASSQDGRAGYTF	TGTGCCAGCAGCCAAGATGGCAGGGCGGGCTACACCTTC
-	TRBJ1-6	-	TRBV5-1	CASRPTPGTINSPLHF	TGCGCCAGCCGTCCTACCCCGGGAACTATTAATTCACCCCTCCACTTT
TRBD2	TRBJ2-5	-	TRBV4-2	CASSQFRTSGGADETQYF	TGTGCCAGCAGCCAATTTCGGACTAGCGGGGGGGCCGATGAGACCCAGTACTTC
TRBD1	TRBJ1-4	-	TRBV25-1	CASSPRPQGAGEKLFF	TGTGCCAGCAGTCCGAGACCACAGGGGGCAGGTGAAAAACTGTTTTTT
TRBD2	TRBJ2-3	-	TRBV9	CASSGTSGETTDTQYF	TGTGCCAGCAGCGGGACTAGCGGAGAAACCACAGATACGCAGTATTTT